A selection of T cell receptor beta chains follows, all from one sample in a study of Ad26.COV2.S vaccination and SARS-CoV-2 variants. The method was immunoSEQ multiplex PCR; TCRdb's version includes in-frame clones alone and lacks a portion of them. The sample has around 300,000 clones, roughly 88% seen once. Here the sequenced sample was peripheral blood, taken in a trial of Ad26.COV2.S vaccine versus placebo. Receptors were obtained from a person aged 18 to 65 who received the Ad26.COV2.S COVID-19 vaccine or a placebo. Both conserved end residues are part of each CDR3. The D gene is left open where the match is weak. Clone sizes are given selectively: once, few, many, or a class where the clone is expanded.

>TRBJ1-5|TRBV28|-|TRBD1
CASRRDRVSGQPQHF
TGTGCCAGCAGACGTGACAGGGTTTCTGGTCAGCCCCAGCATTTT
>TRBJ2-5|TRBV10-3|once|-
CATRGPIQETQYF
TGTGCCACCCGGGGCCCTATCCAAGAGACCCAGTACTTC
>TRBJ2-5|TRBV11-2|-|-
CASSLDKRLETQYF
TGTGCCAGCAGCTTAGATAAGCGTCTTGAGACCCAGTACTTC
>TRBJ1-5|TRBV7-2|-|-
CASSSHNRTLQPQHF
TGTGCCAGCAGCTCCCATAACAGGACACTTCAGCCCCAGCATTTT
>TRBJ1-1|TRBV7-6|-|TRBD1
CASTPGGRWTEAFF
TGTGCCAGCACCCCAGGGGGCAGGTGGACTGAAGCTTTCTTT
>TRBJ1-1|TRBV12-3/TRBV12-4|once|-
CASSRRDNTEAFF
TGTGCCAGCAGTCGCAGGGACAACACTGAAGCTTTCTTT
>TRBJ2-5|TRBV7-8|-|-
CASSLNTLQETQYF
TGTGCCAGCAGCTTGAATACCCTCCAGGAGACCCAGTACTTC
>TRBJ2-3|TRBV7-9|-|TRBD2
CASSFSGGDGDTQYF
TGTGCCAGCAGTTTTAGCGGGGGGGATGGAGATACGCAGTATTTT
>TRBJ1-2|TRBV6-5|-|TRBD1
CASSYSGQGGYTF
TGTGCCAGCAGTTACTCCGGACAGGGCGGCTACACCTTC
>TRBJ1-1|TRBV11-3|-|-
CASSLVAENTEAFF
TGTGCCAGCAGCTTAGTTGCCGAGAACACTGAAGCTTTCTTT
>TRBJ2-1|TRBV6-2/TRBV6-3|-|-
CASSYSPQGSYNEQFF
TGTGCCAGCAGTTACTCCCCACAGGGATCCTACAATGAGCAGTTCTTC
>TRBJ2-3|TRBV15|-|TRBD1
CATSRGQTTDTQYF
TGTGCCACCAGCAGGGGACAGACCACAGATACGCAGTATTTT
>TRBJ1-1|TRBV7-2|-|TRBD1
CAGGQGGLNTEAFF
TGTGCCGGCGGACAGGGGGGTTTGAACACTGAAGCTTTCTTT
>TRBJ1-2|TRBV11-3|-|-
CASSNSRVDGYTF
TGTGCCAGCAGCAACAGCCGGGTGGATGGCTACACCTTC
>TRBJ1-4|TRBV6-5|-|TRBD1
CASRTQGWDEKLFF
TGTGCCAGCAGGACACAGGGGTGGGATGAAAAACTGTTTTTT
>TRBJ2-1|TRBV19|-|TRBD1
CASSTYRGVAYNEQFF
TGTGCCAGTAGTACATACAGGGGAGTTGCCTACAATGAGCAGTTCTTC
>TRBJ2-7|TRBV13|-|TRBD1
CASSAGTGDYEQYF
TGTGCCAGCAGTGCCGGGACAGGGGATTACGAGCAGTACTTC
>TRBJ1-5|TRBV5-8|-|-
CAAAGGSQPQHF
TGTGCCGCCGCGGGGGGCAGTCAGCCCCAGCATTTT
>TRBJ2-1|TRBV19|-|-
CACRSRAGNEQFF
TGTGCCTGCCGAAGTAGAGCGGGCAATGAGCAGTTCTTC
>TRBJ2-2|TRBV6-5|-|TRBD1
CASSSQGGTGELFF
TGTGCCAGCAGTTCACAGGGGGGCACCGGGGAGCTGTTTTTT
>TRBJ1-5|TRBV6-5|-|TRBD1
CASSRGTAYQPQHF
TGTGCCAGCAGTAGGGGGACAGCATATCAGCCCCAGCATTTT
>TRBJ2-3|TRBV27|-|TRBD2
CASTLRRAGGDTQYF
TGTGCCAGCACCCTCCGACGGGCGGGAGGGGATACGCAGTATTTT
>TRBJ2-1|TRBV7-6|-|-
CASSPQAGTLLSSYNEQFF
TGTGCCAGCAGCCCGCAGGCAGGGACCCTTTTGAGCTCCTACAATGAGCAGTTCTTC
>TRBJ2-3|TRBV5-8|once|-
CASSGSTDTQYF
TGTGCCAGCAGCGGGTCCACAGATACGCAGTATTTT
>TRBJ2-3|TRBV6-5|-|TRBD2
CASSSWGGSTDTQYF
TGTGCCAGCAGCTCCTGGGGGGGTTCGACAGATACGCAGTATTTT
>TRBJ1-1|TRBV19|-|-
CASTPTLEGENTEAFF
TGTGCCAGTACCCCCACTCTCGAAGGGGAGAACACTGAAGCTTTCTTT
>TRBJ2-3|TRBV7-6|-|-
CASSLGAGDTQYF
TGTGCCAGCTCGCTTGGGGCAGGGGATACGCAGTATTTT
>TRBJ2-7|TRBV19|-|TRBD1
CASSILGGLNEQYF
TGTGCCAGTAGTATCTTAGGGGGCCTTAACGAGCAGTACTTC
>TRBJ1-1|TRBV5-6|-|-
CASSFPPGVTEAFF
TGTGCCAGCAGCTTTCCCCCAGGGGTTACTGAAGCTTTCTTT
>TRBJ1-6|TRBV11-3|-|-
CASSLEPRHVLHF
TGTGCCAGCAGCTTAGAACCGAGGCATGTCCTCCACTTT
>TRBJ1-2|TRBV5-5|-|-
CASSGWGLDLNYGYTF
TGTGCCAGCAGCGGATGGGGATTGGATTTAAACTATGGCTACACCTTC
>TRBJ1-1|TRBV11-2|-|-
CASSPVAVPMNTEAFF
TGTGCCAGCAGCCCGGTAGCTGTTCCTATGAACACTGAAGCTTTCTTT
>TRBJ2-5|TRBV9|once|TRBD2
CASSARLAKDETQYF
TGTGCCAGCAGCGCCCGACTAGCTAAAGATGAGACCCAGTACTTC
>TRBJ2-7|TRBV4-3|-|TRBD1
CASSQEFPPGQGTYEQYF
TGCGCCAGCAGCCAGGAATTCCCCCCGGGACAGGGGACCTACGAGCAGTACTTC
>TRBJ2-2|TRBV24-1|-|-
CATSETDYPGELFF
TGTGCCACCAGTGAAACGGACTATCCCGGGGAGCTGTTTTTT
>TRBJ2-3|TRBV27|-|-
CASSFQIPIRAPITDTQYF
TGTGCCAGCAGTTTCCAGATCCCGATTCGAGCCCCAATCACAGATACGCAGTATTTT
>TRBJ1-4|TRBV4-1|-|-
CASSPGVVDGEKLFF
TGCGCCAGCAGCCCCGGGGTGGTGGACGGTGAAAAACTGTTTTTT
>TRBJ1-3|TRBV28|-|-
CASSTGTGNTIYF
TGTGCCAGCAGTACGGGGACTGGAAACACCATATATTTT
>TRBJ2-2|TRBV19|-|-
CASSPLGELFF
TGTGCCAGTAGTCCTCTCGGGGAGCTGTTTTTT
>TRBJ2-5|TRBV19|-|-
CASTSQPGPGETQYF
TGTGCCAGTACAAGCCAACCGGGCCCTGGGGAGACCCAGTACTTC
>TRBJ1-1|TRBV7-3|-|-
CASSFRRNTEAFF
TGTGCCAGCAGCTTTCGCAGGAACACTGAAGCTTTCTTT
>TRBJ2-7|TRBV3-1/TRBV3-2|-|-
CASSQDPRYQQYF
TGTGCCAGCAGCCAAGATCCACGTTACCAGCAGTACTTC
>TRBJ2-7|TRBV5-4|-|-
CASSLRLNEQYF
TGTGCCAGCAGCTTGCGGCTGAACGAGCAGTACTTC
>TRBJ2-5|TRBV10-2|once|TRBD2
CASSPALASGEEEGETQYF
TGCGCCAGCAGCCCCGCCCTGGCTAGCGGGGAAGAAGAGGGAGAGACCCAGTACTTC
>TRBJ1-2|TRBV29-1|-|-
CSVEGGGDGYTF
TGCAGCGTTGAAGGAGGGGGGGATGGCTACACCTTC
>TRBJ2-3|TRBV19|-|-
CASSRSRNRVSHGDTQYF
TGTGCCAGTAGTAGGTCCCGGAACAGGGTCTCCCATGGGGATACGCAGTATTTT
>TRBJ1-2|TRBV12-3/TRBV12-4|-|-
CASRARYGYTF
TGTGCCAGCAGGGCCCGCTATGGCTACACCTTC
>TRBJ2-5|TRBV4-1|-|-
CASSQAFQDYQETQYF
TGCGCCAGCAGCCAAGCGTTTCAGGACTACCAAGAGACCCAGTACTTC
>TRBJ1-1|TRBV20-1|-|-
CSAVYPVEAFF
TGCAGTGCCGTCTACCCGGTCGAAGCTTTCTTT
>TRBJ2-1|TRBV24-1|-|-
CATSDPLYNEQFF
TGTGCCACCAGTGACCCTCTATACAATGAGCAGTTCTTC
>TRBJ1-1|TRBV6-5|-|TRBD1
CASSPGGDFLKAFF
TGTGCCAGCAGTCCAGGGGGCGATTTCCTCAAAGCTTTCTTT
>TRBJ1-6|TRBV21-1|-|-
CAGSVWTKRRAWYSPLHF
TGTGCCGGGTCTGTCTGGACGAAACGTAGGGCTTGGTATTCACCCCTCCACTTT
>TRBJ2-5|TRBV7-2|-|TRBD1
CASSSDRVKTQYF
TGTGCCAGCAGCTCCGACAGGGTCAAGACCCAGTACTTC
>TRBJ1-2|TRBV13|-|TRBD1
CASEGETGRANYGYTF
TGTGCCAGCGAGGGCGAGACAGGGAGGGCTAACTATGGCTACACCTTC